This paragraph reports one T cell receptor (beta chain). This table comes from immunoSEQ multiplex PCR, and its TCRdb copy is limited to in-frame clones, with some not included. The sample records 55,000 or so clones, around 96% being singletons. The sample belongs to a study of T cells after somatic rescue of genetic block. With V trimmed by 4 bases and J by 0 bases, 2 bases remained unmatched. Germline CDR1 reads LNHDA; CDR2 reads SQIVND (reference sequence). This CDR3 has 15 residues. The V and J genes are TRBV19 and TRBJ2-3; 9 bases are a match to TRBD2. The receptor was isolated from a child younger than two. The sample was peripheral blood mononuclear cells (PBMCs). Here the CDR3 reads CASSTTSGSTDTQYF. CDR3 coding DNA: TGTGCCAGTAGTACGACTAGCGGTAGCACAGATACGCAGTATTTT.